These 30 T cell receptor beta chains came from one sample sequenced in a study of human T cells and chemical hapten exposure. Documented time point: patch test 3, about 24 weeks after DPC sensitization. The treatment here: therapeutic diphenylcyclopropenone sensitization with weekly scalp DPC. It was unfractionated whole blood from which total RNA was extracted. TCRdb re-called the RACE reads with MiXCR, one entry per CDR3 protein. The sample includes roughly 38,000 distinct CDR3 sequences, more than 8% seen only once; the top ten take approximately 25%. The sample consisted of whole blood, taken in connection with sensitization to the hapten diphenylcyclopropenone (DPC). The receptors shown here come from a man aged 50-60 years with alopecia areata. Some clones in this sample may be carry-over from other donors' samples.

This clonotype appeared many times. The rearrangement joins TRBV5-4 to TRBJ2-1; D may be TRBD2 (7 bases). CDR1 is SGHNT and CDR2 is YYREEE in the germline V gene (reference sequence). Trimming cost V 0 bases and J 2 bases, with 12 bases left between them. The length of the CDR3 is 16 residues. CDR3 region: CASSLDGGATYNEQFF. The CDR3 DNA sequence: TGTGCCAGCAGCTTGGATGGGGGGGCCACCTACAATGAGCAGTTCTTC.

This clonotype was seen ten or more times. The rearrangement joins TRBV12-3 or TRBV12-4 to TRBJ2-5, with a possible D match to TRBD1 (5 bases). The CDR3 sequence is 14 residues long. Trimming removed 5 bases from V and 4 bases from J, with 14 bases in between. The CDR3 spells CASSAIRVTETQYF. In DNA, the CDR3 is TGTGCCAGCAGTGCTATCAGGGTAACAGAGACCCAGTACTTC.

This clonotype has ten or more counts. The V call is TRBV5-1, the J call TRBJ2-7; a possible D gene is TRBD1 (6 bases). The CDR3 spans 17 residues. From germline, CDR1 is SGHRS and CDR2 YFSETQ. With 3 bases removed from V and 6 bases from J, the gap between germline ends came to 25 bases. The CDR3 loop reads CASSSIGTNPNSVEQYF. In DNA form, the CDR3 reads TGCGCCAGCAGCTCCATCGGGACAAACCCGAACTCTGTCGAGCAGTACTTC.

In its sample, this clonotype was seen a few times. The chain employs TRBV18 and TRBJ1-5; D gene uncertain. CDR1 is KGHSH, CDR2 LQKENI, per germline. The CDR3 is made up of 15 amino acids. Trimming removed 0 bases from V and 2 bases from J, with 8 bases in between. The CDR3: CASSPPGRGNQPQHF. Here the CDR3 DNA reads TGTGCCAGCTCACCACCGGGGAGAGGCAATCAGCCCCAGCATTTT. Using reference TRBV18 and TRBJ1-5 for the parts outside the CDR3, the full variable domain is NAGVMQNPRHLVRRRGQEARLRCSPMKGHSHVYWYRQLPEEGLKFMVYLQKENIIDESGMPKERFSAEFPKEGPSILRIQQVVRGDSAAYFCASSPPGRGNQPQHFGDGTRLSIL.

This clonotype was seen many times. The chain employs TRBV10-3 and TRBJ1-1; the D is unclear. CDR3 length: 12 amino acids. The ends were cut back, 2 bases at V and 2 bases at J, with 3 bases in the middle. The germline V gene has CDR1 ENHRY and CDR2 SYGVKD. The CDR3 loop reads CAISEDNTEAFF. The CDR3 DNA reads TGTGCCATCAGTGAGGATAACACTGAAGCTTTCTTT.

The genes are TRBV29-1 and TRBJ2-5; D may match TRBD1 or TRBD2 (6 bases each). Trimming took 0 bases from V and 4 from J, leaving 12 bases between them. The CDR3 is 14 residues long. Germline assignment: CDR1 SQVTM and CDR2 ANQGSEA. The DNA for the CDR3 is TGCAGCGTTGAAGATCGGGGGCGCGGAGAGACCCAGTACTTC. It codes for CSVEDRGRGETQYF.

This clonotype was counted between two and nine times. The chain uses TRBV4-3 and TRBJ2-3; D is unresolved. CDR3 length: 16 residues. V was pared by 0 bases and J by 1 base, with 11 bases between. Per the germline V gene, CDR1 is LGHNA and CDR2 is YSLEER. DNA for the CDR3: TGCGCCAGCAGCCAAGATATATTAGCTGGCACAGATACGCAGTATTTT. This translates into CASSQDILAGTDTQYF.

The chain joins TRBV28 to TRBJ1-5, with D unresolved. The V gene's germline CDR1 is MDHEN and CDR2 SYDVKM. Trimming stripped 8 bases from V and 8 bases from J, with 13 bases between. The CDR3 is 12 residues long. Here the CDR3 reads CASRLGDKPQHF. Here the CDR3 DNA reads TGTGCCAGCCGGCTCGGGGATAAGCCCCAGCATTTT.

Ten or more counts support this clonotype. This rearrangement joins TRBV7-9 to TRBJ1-1; 7 bases are shared with TRBD1. The CDR3 is 14 amino acids. V lost 1 base and J lost 5; bases outside the gene matches: 4. Per the germline V gene, CDR1 is SEHNR and CDR2 is FQNEAQ (reference sequence). In DNA form, the CDR3 reads TGTGCCAGCAGCTTAGATCAGGGGGATACTGAAGCTTTCTTT. Its protein product is CASSLDQGDTEAFF.

The chain links TRBV29-1 to TRBJ1-5; D might be TRBD1 (5 bases). CDR3 length: 12 residues. The V gene's germline CDR1 is SQVTM and CDR2 ANQGSEA. The CDR3 spells CSAGGSNQPQHF. The CDR3 bases are TGCAGTGCTGGGGGGAGCAATCAGCCCCAGCATTTT.

This clonotype was counted many times. The V and J genes are TRBV29-1 and TRBJ2-1, with D hard to call. V gave up 7 bases and J gave up 4 bases, with 14 bases separating them. The CDR3 has 13 residues. The germline V gene has CDR1 SQVTM and CDR2 ANQGSEA. Here the CDR3 DNA reads TGCAGCGCCTATAAGGAAGCTTACAATGAGCAGTTCTTC. Translated, it gives CSAYKEAYNEQFF.

In this sample, this clonotype turned up a few times. The rearrangement uses TRBV29-1 and TRBJ2-5; 7 nucleotides match TRBD2. The CDR3 has 16 residues. V shed 7 bases and J 1 base; nucleotides not matched to a gene: 15. Germline CDR1 is SQVTM and CDR2 is ANQGSEA. The CDR3 here is CSATLGSGKFQETQYF. Written as DNA, the CDR3 is TGCAGCGCCACCCTGGGGAGCGGGAAATTCCAAGAGACCCAGTACTTC.

This clonotype was detected ten times or more. The J gene is TRBJ2-7, the V gene TRBV4-2, with 8 bases matching TRBD2. The CDR3 consists of 15 residues. After removal of 2 bases from V and 0 bases from J, the junction contained 3 bases not matched to a gene. In germline, CDR1 is LGHNA, CDR2 YNFKEQ. CDR3 bases: TGTGCCAGCAGCCAAACTAGCGGTAGCTCCTACGAGCAGTACTTC. This sequence encodes CASSQTSGSSYEQYF.

This clonotype was seen more than once but under ten times. The chain is built from TRBV7-9 and TRBJ2-1, with 9 bases identical to TRBD2. Germline lookup yields CDR1 SEHNR and CDR2 FQNEAQ (reference sequence). V was clipped by 2 bases and J by 5 bases; unmatched bases: 7. The CDR3 loop spans 16 amino acids. CDR3 sequence: CASSLHAGGPDNEQFF. CDR3 nucleotides: TGTGCCAGCAGCTTACATGCGGGAGGGCCTGACAATGAGCAGTTCTTC.

This clonotype was observed a few times. This chain links TRBV11-2 with TRBJ2-7; D call uncertain. CDR1 is SGHAT, CDR2 FQNNGV, per germline. V lost 2 bases to trimming and J lost 3 bases, with 8 bases between them. The CDR3 is made up of 13 amino acids. CDR3 DNA: TGTGCCAGCAGCTTACGAAGCCACTACGAGCAGTACTTC. This sequence encodes CASSLRSHYEQYF.

This clonotype was counted many times. CDR3 DNA: TGTGCCAGCAGTCACCGGCTGGGCAGACTTCAAGAGACCCAGTACTTC. Protein: CASSHRLGRLQETQYF. This chain uses TRBV6-1 with TRBJ2-5; D is undetermined. Per the germline V gene, CDR1 is MNHNS and CDR2 is SASEGT. The ends were cut back, 5 bases at V and 2 bases at J, with 18 bases in the middle. The length of the CDR3 is 16 residues.

The sample holds many counts of this clonotype. The gene calls are TRBV5-1 and TRBJ2-1; D ambiguous. The CDR3 loop spans 14 amino acids. Germline V CDR1 and CDR2: SGHRS, YFSETQ. The ends were cut back, 0 bases at V and 6 bases at J, with 10 bases in the middle. The CDR3 DNA reads TGCGCCAGCAGCTTGGAAGGATTAGGCAATGAGCAGTTCTTC. This codes for CASSLEGLGNEQFF.

This clonotype was observed a few times. The V call is TRBV29-1, the J call TRBJ2-3; 7 bases are a match to TRBD1. Germline CDR1 reads SQVTM; CDR2 reads ANQGSEA. The CDR3 contains 16 residues. Germline trimming cut 0 bases from V and 3 bases from J; bases unmatched to any gene: 9. The DNA of the CDR3 is TGCAGCGTTGAAGACGGGACAGCATCCTTTACAGATACGCAGTATTTT. This sequence encodes CSVEDGTASFTDTQYF.

This clonotype was seen a few times. The J gene is TRBJ2-7, the V gene TRBV30; 8 nucleotides line up with TRBD1. V dropped 7 bases and J dropped 5; count of bases not matched to a gene: 10. Germline V gene lookup returns CDR1 GTSNPN and CDR2 SVGIG (reference sequence). The CDR3 covers 13 residues. The CDR3 sequence: CAFRGQGFDEQYF. The CDR3 nucleotides are TGTGCCTTCAGGGGGCAGGGGTTCGACGAGCAGTACTTC.

This clonotype has at least ten counts. The chain combines TRBV28 with TRBJ2-6; D is possibly TRBD1 or TRBD2 (5 bases each). The germline gives CDR1 MDHEN, CDR2 SYDVKM. V was clipped by 8 bases and J by 2 bases, with 19 bases between them. The CDR3 sequence is 17 residues long. The CDR3 DNA is TGTGCCAGCGGGGGTGGCAGGGTCCTGACTGGGGCCAACGTCCTGACTTTC. Translated, it gives CASGGGRVLTGANVLTF.

This clonotype was counted many times. The chain uses TRBV6-4 and TRBJ2-1; D is possibly TRBD2 (5 bases). The CDR3 consists of 13 residues. Germline CDR1 and CDR2: MRHNA and SNTAGT. Trimming removed 6 bases from V and 10 bases from J, with 16 bases in between. The CDR3 reads CASSLGPSGEQFF. Here the CDR3 DNA reads TGTGCCAGCAGCCTCGGGCCCTCGGGGGAGCAGTTCTTC.

At least ten counts were recorded for this clonotype. The chain has TRBV12-3 or TRBV12-4 and TRBJ2-7; D unclear. V gave up 4 bases and J gave up 3 bases, with 4 bases separating them. The CDR3 has 11 amino acids. The CDR3 bases are TGTGCCAGCAGTTCCCGCTACGAGCAGTACTTC. Translation gives CASSSRYEQYF.

This chain links TRBV7-9 with TRBJ1-2; D uncertain. Germline V lookup: CDR1 SEHNR, CDR2 FQNEAQ (reference sequence). CDR3 size: 10 residues. V lost 3 bases and J 6 bases, leaving 2 bases between the germline ends. CDR3 loop: CASSFDGYTF. DNA for the CDR3: TGTGCCAGCAGCTTCGATGGCTACACCTTC.

This clonotype qualifies as medium-sized. The V gene is TRBV11-2, the J gene TRBJ2-1; 13 bases agree with TRBD2. In germline, CDR1 is SGHAT, CDR2 FQNNGV. The V and J ends lost 7 bases and 4 bases, in that order; junction bases with no gene match: 10. This CDR3 is built from 17 residues. CDR3 nucleotide sequence: TGTGCCAGCACCAGGACTAGCGGGAGTTCTTTTTACAATGAGCAGTTCTTC. Encoded protein: CASTRTSGSSFYNEQFF.

At least ten counts were recorded for this clonotype. The chain's CDR3 is CAISGPGQGSEQYF. Here the CDR3 DNA reads TGTGCCATCAGTGGGCCGGGACAGGGATCCGAGCAGTACTTC. The V and J genes are TRBV10-3 and TRBJ2-7, with TRBD1 identical over 9 bases. CDR1 ENHRY and CDR2 SYGVKD come from the germline V gene. The ends lost 4 bases at V and 6 bases at J; junction bases unmatched: 7. The CDR3 runs 14 residues.

This clonotype was seen many times. The chain carries TRBV27 and TRBJ2-6; 12 positions agree with TRBD1. Germline V gives CDR1 MNHEY, CDR2 SMNVEV (reference sequence). This CDR3 is 17 amino acids long. V lost 3 bases, J lost 3 bases, and 3 bases stayed unmatched. CDR3 in amino acids: CASSFGTGGSGANVLTF. CDR3 nucleotides: TGTGCCAGCAGTTTTGGGACAGGGGGCAGTGGGGCCAACGTCCTGACTTTC.

This clonotype was counted many times. This chain joins TRBV5-1 and TRBJ1-1; D not resolved. There are 11 residues in the CDR3. Looked up from germline, CDR1 is SGHRS and CDR2 is YFSETQ. Trimming took off 5 bases at V and 5 bases at J, with 7 bases between the two ends. CDR3 coding DNA: TGCGCCAGCAGGGGAGAAACTGAAGCTTTCTTT. Amino acids: CASRGETEAFF.

This rearrangement joins TRBV6-2 or TRBV6-3 to TRBJ1-5, with unresolved D. V was shortened by 4 bases and J by 7 bases, with 8 bases between the two germline ends. The CDR3 has 12 amino acids. CDR1 and CDR2 from the germline V gene are MNHEY and SVGEGT. This chain's CDR3 is CASSFPGQPQHF. CDR3 coding DNA: TGTGCCAGCAGTTTCCCGGGACAGCCCCAGCATTTT.

Many counts were recorded for this clonotype. The V and J genes are TRBV29-1 and TRBJ1-3; D is ambiguous. With 2 bases removed from V and 0 bases from J, the gap between germline ends came to 5 bases. CDR3 size: 13 residues. Germline CDR1 SQVTM, CDR2 ANQGSEA. CDR3 in DNA: TGCAGCGTTGAAAGGATCTCTGGAAACACCATATATTTT. Protein product: CSVERISGNTIYF.

The V gene is TRBV29-1, the J gene TRBJ2-1; 7 bases are shared with TRBD1. Germline V CDR1 and CDR2: SQVTM, ANQGSEA. The CDR3 contains 11 residues. V lost 5 bases and J lost 12; bases outside the gene matches: 7. The CDR3 bases are TGCAGCGTTAATTCCGGGACAGTGCAGTTCTTC. This translates into CSVNSGTVQFF.